The present T cell receptor beta chain was sequenced within a study of tumor-infiltrating lymphocytes in primary liver carcinoma (TCRdb year 2017). For the study in its entirety: The five patients, three men and two women aged 30 to 69 years, had hepatocellular carcinoma (four) or combined HCC and intrahepatic cholangiocarcinoma (one). The five patients had tumors staged T1-T3 N0M0, with maximum diameters ranging from about 4.2 to 11 cm. Samples yielded roughly 3.5 to 7.5 million productive TCRbeta reads; read depth did not differ significantly between tissue types. To link TCRbeta repertoire diversity with the local molecular phenotype, the roughly 25 tumor region samples were profiled using Agilent mRNA microarrays. A total of roughly 35 specimens from 5 patients, comprising approximately 25 tumor regions, 5 adjacent noncancerous liver tissues and 5 peripheral blood samples, were covered by TCRbeta repertoire sequencing. Reproducibility between technical replicate repertoires was high, with correlation coefficients above 0.98 and mean shared-clone rates approximately 0.91. The study combined TCRbeta repertoire sequencing, expression microarrays and whole-exome sequencing across five regions of each liver tumor, with adjacent normal tissue and blood.

The germline ends are 29 bases apart after V is trimmed by 3 bases and J by 10 bases. Per the germline V gene, LGHNA is the CDR1 and YSLEER is the CDR2. Spanning cysteine to phenylalanine, the CDR3 consists of 18 amino acids. Just the 54-base CDR3 DNA is kept, in frame starting at base 1. What the study reported, not specific to this receptor: The top 250 clones made up a significantly larger repertoire fraction in tumors than in blood (p = 0.039). With just a few patients in the study, the authors point out that the findings should be validated in a larger study. Only roughly 7-24% of top clones appeared in all five regions of a tumor, which suggests that tumor-infiltrating T cells are spatially heterogeneous. Since the samples were bulk and unsorted, there was no way to compare CD4+ and CD8+ T cell repertoires. Repertoire overlap was found to be higher between tumor regions (mean roughly 35%) than between tumor-adjacent (around 17%) or tumor-blood (around 15%) pairs, consistent with antigen-driven expansion. Only the TCR beta chain was sequenced, so true repertoire diversity is likely underestimated because unpaired alpha chains were not captured.

A constant-region primer and ProtoScript II reverse transcriptase were used to reverse-transcribe TCRbeta-specific cDNA from approximately 550 ng total RNA. TCRbeta libraries were built with three nested multiplex PCR rounds, a slightly modified ARM-PCR procedure. Multiplex TRBV1-TRBV30 forward primers and a Cbeta reverse primer were used in the first two PCR rounds, each of which was run for about 10 cycles. Sample barcodes and Illumina adapters were attached in a final 25-cycle PCR using Deep VentR polymerase. Amplicons of 200-500 bp were gel-purified with a QIAquick gel extraction kit before sequencing. The TCRbeta amplicons were sequenced with 250-bp paired-end reads on an Illumina HiSeq 2500. Concerning the study's data processing: To recover full CDR3 sequences, reads were quality-trimmed using Trimmomatic v0.33 and paired reads were then merged using FLASH v1.2.11. V, D and J germline segments were assigned to the rearranged TCRbeta sequences using MiGEC v1.2.1b. Clonotype statistics and Shannon-Wiener diversity indices were calculated with VDJtools v1.0.0. Except for diversity analysis, only the 250 most abundant clonotypes of each sample were used in subsequent analyses to reduce sampling bias. The public sequencing data were trimmed at Q25 with fastp and processed into clonotypes with MiXCR by TCRdb, which kept only in-frame beta chains. Rows with one shared CDR3 protein collapse into an entry with the most common genes and DNA. The authors' filters were not applied to this entry. The sample data list around 25,000 distinct CDR3 sequences, and 75% to 80% of these were observed just once. The ten biggest clones cover about 30% of the sample.

Without any cell sorting, total RNA and DNA were co-extracted from approximately 20-30 mg of bulk tissue using the AllPrep DNA/RNA mini kit. Surgical resection was performed in China between 2015 and early 2016 on five or six patients with histopathologically diagnosed primary liver carcinoma. At the time of sampling, the patients had chronic HBV infection and had not received any treatment. Five spatially separated regions were sampled per tumor: superior, inferior, left-lateral and right-lateral poles, plus the tumor centre. Histology showed that every tumor sample contained more than 80% viable tumor cells. Fresh tumor and adjacent tissue pieces were bisected, with one half stored in RNAlater at -80 degrees C and the other half sent for histology. Details on this clonotype: Its antigen remains unidentified. No much larger clonotype is one base removed from it; base qualities were not supplied.

The source is a woman in her twenties or thirties with primary liver carcinoma and hepatitis B virus infection. The rearranged chain carries TRBV4-3 and TRBJ2-3, with the D gene uncertain. Specimen: liver tumor tissue from sampling region 5. This specimen's cell subset or site label, per the study, means: tumor region T5, tumor centre. The CDR3 protein is CASSQSLWLGDPDDAQYF. The DNA is as follows: TGCGCCAGCAGCCAGTCACTCTGGCTGGGTGATCCCGATGATGCGCAGTATTTT.